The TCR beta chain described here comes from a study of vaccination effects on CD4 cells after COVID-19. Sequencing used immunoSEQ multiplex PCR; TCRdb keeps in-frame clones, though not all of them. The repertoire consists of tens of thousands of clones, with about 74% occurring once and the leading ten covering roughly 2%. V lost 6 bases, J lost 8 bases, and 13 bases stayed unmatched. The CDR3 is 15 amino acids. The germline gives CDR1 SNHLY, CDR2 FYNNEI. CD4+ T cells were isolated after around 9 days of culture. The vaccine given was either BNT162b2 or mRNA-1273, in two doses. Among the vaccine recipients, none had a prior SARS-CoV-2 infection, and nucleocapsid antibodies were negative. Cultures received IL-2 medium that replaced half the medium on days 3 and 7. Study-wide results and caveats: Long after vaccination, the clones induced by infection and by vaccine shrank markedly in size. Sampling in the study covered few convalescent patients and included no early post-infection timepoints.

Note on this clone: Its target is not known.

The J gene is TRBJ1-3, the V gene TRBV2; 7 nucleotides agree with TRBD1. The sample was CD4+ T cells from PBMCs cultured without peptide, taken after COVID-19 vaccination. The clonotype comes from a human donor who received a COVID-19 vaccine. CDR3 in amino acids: CASSRNRGGEDTIYF. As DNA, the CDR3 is TGTGCCAGCAGCCGTAACAGGGGAGGAGAGGACACCATATATTTT.